A selection of T cell receptor beta chains follows, all from one sample in a study of T cell repertoires in cytomegalovirus infection. TCRdb reprocessed the reads via MiXCR and lists one record per CDR3 protein. The sample carries 150,000 to 200,000 distinct CDR3 sequences, 25% to 30% recorded once. Sequencing used PBMCs. These receptors were taken from a human donor in good health (CMV status not recorded). Some clones in this sample may be carry-over from other donors' samples. Both conserved end residues are part of each CDR3. A D gene is named only where the DNA matches it firmly. Clone size is given for some rows only: seen once, a few or many times, or a class if the clone is expanded.

>many|TRBV7-2|TRBJ2-1|TRBD2
TGTGCCAGCAGCCTCTGGGGCGGGGGGTCTGATGAGCAGTTCTTC
CASSLWGGGSDEQFF
>few|TRBV27|TRBJ2-5|TRBD1
TGTGCCAGCAGTGCCACCGGGACAGGGTCTCCAGAGACCCAGTACTTC
CASSATGTGSPETQYF
>few|TRBV3-1|TRBJ1-1|.
TGTGCCAGCAGCCGCAGTTGGACTGAAGCTTTCTTT
CASSRSWTEAFF
>few|TRBV18|TRBJ1-1|.
TGTGCCAGCACCCCCTACTTGAACACTGAAGCTTTCTTT
CASTPYLNTEAFF
>.|TRBV30|TRBJ2-5|.
TGTGCCTGGAGTGTACTGGGCGGGACCCAGTACTTC
CAWSVLGGTQYF
>.|TRBV15|TRBJ2-3|.
TGTGCCACCAGTCTTGAACCGGCAGATACGCAGTATTTT
CATSLEPADTQYF
>few|TRBV12-3/TRBV12-4|TRBJ1-6|.
TGTGCCAGCAGTTCCAACCTGGGCACACCCCTCCACTTT
CASSSNLGTPLHF
>.|TRBV4-1|TRBJ2-7|.
TGCGCCAGCAGCCAAGCTCCCGGACCTCCGGGCTGGGGGCAGTACTTC
CASSQAPGPPGWGQYF
>.|TRBV4-2|TRBJ2-1|TRBD2
TGTGCCAGCAGAGGAGCGGGGGGGCAGTTTGATGAGCAGTTCTTC
CASRGAGGQFDEQFF
>.|TRBV6-2/TRBV6-3|TRBJ1-1|.
TGTGCCAGCAGTTACTCGCAAGGGACTGAAGCTTTCTTT
CASSYSQGTEAFF
>.|TRBV19|TRBJ1-6|.
TGTGCCAGTAAAGGGATCCAGGCTAATTCACCCCTCCACTTT
CASKGIQANSPLHF
>few|TRBV27|TRBJ2-1|TRBD2
TGTGCCAGCAGTTTGGCGGGACTAGCGGGCGGGCTCAATGAGCAGTTCTTC
CASSLAGLAGGLNEQFF
>few|TRBV12-3/TRBV12-4|TRBJ1-4|TRBD1
TGTGCCAGCAGTCGACAGGGATTCCGTGAAAAACTGTTTTTT
CASSRQGFREKLFF
>.|TRBV2|TRBJ2-1|.
TGTGCCAGCAGTGCCTCAAATGAGCAGTTCTTC
CASSASNEQFF
>.|TRBV10-2|TRBJ2-1|.
TGCGCCAGCAAGACAGGACTAGAACGTTACAATGAGCAGTTCTTC
CASKTGLERYNEQFF
>.|TRBV7-6|TRBJ1-1|.
TGTGCCAGCAGCTTCGGGCCTCGAGTGAACACTGAAGCTTTCTTT
CASSFGPRVNTEAFF
>few|TRBV7-4|TRBJ2-7|.
TGTGCCAGCAGCTTTTCCCTGAGTCTCTACGAGCAGTACTTC
CASSFSLSLYEQYF
>.|TRBV24-1|TRBJ2-2|TRBD1
TGTGCCACCAGTGATACGGGACAGCGACCCGGGGAGCTGTTTTTT
CATSDTGQRPGELFF
>few|TRBV20-1|TRBJ1-5|TRBD1
TGCAGTGCTAGAGCTCCGGGACAGGGATTTCAGCCCCAGCATTTT
CSARAPGQGFQPQHF
>few|TRBV12-5|TRBJ2-7|.
TGTGCTAGTGGTTTGGCTCGGGCCATTAGGGACTACGAGCAGTACTTC
CASGLARAIRDYEQYF
>few|TRBV20-1|TRBJ2-1|TRBD2
TGCAGTGCTAGGGGACTAGCGGGGGCTTTGGTCTTC
CSARGLAGALVF
>.|TRBV7-6|TRBJ2-7|TRBD2
TGTGCCAGCAGCTCGTTTAGCGGGGGAAACTGCGAGCAGTACTTC
CASSSFSGGNCEQYF
>.|TRBV7-2|TRBJ2-5|.
TGTGCCAGCAGCCCCTCTATCGGGGCAGCGGAGACCCAGTACTTC
CASSPSIGAAETQYF
>.|TRBV5-1|TRBJ1-1|.
TGCGCCAGCAGCTTAAACAGGGTAGGACGAACTGAAGCTTTCTTT
CASSLNRVGRTEAFF
>.|TRBV7-9|TRBJ1-6|.
TGTGCCAGCAGCTTGGGGGCAGCAGAGAATTCACCCCTCCACTTT
CASSLGAAENSPLHF